This TCR beta chain comes out of a study of blood T cell repertoires in COVID-19. Study-level background: COVID-19 samples from acute and convalescent phases originated in the United States, Italy and Spain. PBMCs, B-cell-depleted T cells, or T cells provided the cDNA or gDNA that made up the material.

About this clone itself: Other DNA sequences from this sample encode an identical CDR3 as well.

In the source study's methods: Researchers report that nucleated cell counts were estimated from reference gene primer amplification. Profiling relied on immunoSEQ multiplex PCR, and the TCRdb table lists in-frame clones only, not all of them. V and J calls and clone size come straight from that table; D and trimming were deduced from the DNA. The table lists hundreds of thousands of clones, approximately 86% of them singletons. From germline, CDR1 is SGHNT and CDR2 YYREEE (reference sequence). This CDR3 has 13 amino acids. V gave up 2 bases and J gave up 3 bases, with 8 bases separating them. Sample: peripheral blood. V usage is TRBV5-4 and J usage is TRBJ2-5, with D perhaps matching TRBD1 (6 bases). This clonotype was sampled from an older man with acute or convalescent COVID-19. In nucleotides, the CDR3 is TGTGCCAGCAGCTTCAGGGGAGAAGAGACCCAGTACTTC. Its translation: CASSFRGEETQYF.